These 19 T cell receptor beta chains were sequenced from one sample in a study of identical twins. TCRdb passed the 5' RACE reads through MiXCR, listing each CDR3 protein once. The sample has 350,000 to 600,000 distinct CDR3 sequences; 14% are singletons. This sample was also put to use in a study of yellow fever vaccine responses in identical twins.

Sample: CD4+ T cells sorted from blood. The origin of the receptors is a woman aged 18-29 years in good health.

The V and J genes are TRBV12-3 or TRBV12-4 and TRBJ2-2; 12 nucleotides align to TRBD2. The trim removed 6 bases at V and 1 base at J, leaving 3 bases unmatched. CDR3 size: 16 residues. CDR3 bases: TGTGCCAGCAGCAGGACTAGCGGGGTGAACACCGGGGAGCTGTTTTTT. Encoded protein: CASSRTSGVNTGELFF.

The chain employs TRBV18 and TRBJ1-1; D gene unclear. This CDR3 comprises 15 residues. Trimming shortened V by 1 base and J by 1 base, and 10 bases separated the two germline ends. Germline assignment: CDR1 KGHSH and CDR2 LQKENI. The CDR3 protein is CASSPLSQANTEAFF. The DNA for the CDR3 is TGTGCCAGCTCACCACTCAGCCAGGCGAACACTGAAGCTTTCTTT.

The sample holds a few counts of this clonotype. The chain links TRBV29-1 to TRBJ1-5; D uncertain. This CDR3 has 12 residues. Trimming shortened V by 6 bases and J by 11 bases, and 17 bases separated the two germline ends. In germline, CDR1 is SQVTM, CDR2 ANQGSEA. The CDR3 sequence is CSVGEAREAQHF. The CDR3, as DNA: TGCAGCGTCGGGGAGGCGCGCGAGGCCCAGCATTTT.

The chain is built from TRBV7-2 and TRBJ2-5; 10 positions match TRBD2. Germline V gives CDR1 SGHTA, CDR2 FQGNSA. The CDR3 has 17 residues. V shed 5 bases, J shed 4 bases, and the junction held 13 bases outside the gene matches. CDR3 loop: CASSVRSSGSIGETQYF. The CDR3 nucleotides are TGTGCCAGCAGCGTCCGCTCTAGCGGGAGTATTGGAGAGACCCAGTACTTC.

This clonotype has a handful of counts. This sequence joins TRBV15 and TRBJ2-2, with 9 bases identical to TRBD1. With V trimmed by 0 bases and J by 2 bases, 4 bases remained unmatched. The CDR3 is 17 amino acids. The V gene's germline CDR1 is LNHNV and CDR2 YYDKDF (reference sequence). CDR3 sequence reads: CATSRDQQGANTGELFF. DNA of the CDR3: TGTGCCACCAGCAGAGATCAACAGGGGGCCAACACCGGGGAGCTGTTTTTT. Filled out from reference TRBV15 and TRBJ2-2, the complete variable domain reads DAMVIQNPRYQVTQFGKPVTLSCSQTLNHNVMYWYQQKSSQAPKLLFHYYDKDFNNEADTPDNFQSRRPNTSFCFLDIRSPGLGDTAMYLCATSRDQQGANTGELFFGEGSRLTVL.

The chain recombines TRBV12-3 or TRBV12-4 with TRBJ2-7; maybe TRBD1 (6 bases). V was pared by 3 bases and J by 3 bases, with 15 bases between. The CDR3 is 15 residues long. CDR3: CASSFLGALHYEQYF. The DNA of the CDR3 is TGTGCCAGCAGTTTTTTGGGGGCCCTCCACTACGAGCAGTACTTC.

This clonotype came up a few times. The chain is built from TRBV12-3 or TRBV12-4 and TRBJ2-5; 8 bases map to TRBD1. This CDR3 region has 13 residues. Trimming cost V 5 bases and J 4 bases; bases outside gene matches: 3. CDR3 loop: CASSNDRGETQYF. The CDR3 bases are TGTGCCAGCAGTAACGACAGGGGAGAGACCCAGTACTTC.

CDR3 residues: CSASGMLAGGREQFF. DNA for the CDR3: TGCAGTGCTAGTGGGATGCTCGCGGGGGGGCGAGAGCAGTTCTTC. The chain links TRBV20-1 to TRBJ2-1; 9 nucleotides agree with TRBD2. The CDR3 covers 15 residues. The germline gives CDR1 DFQATT, CDR2 SNEGSKA (reference sequence). The V and J ends lost 3 bases and 10 bases, in that order; junction bases with no gene match: 13.

This clonotype was seen more than once but under ten times. The genes are TRBV7-2 and TRBJ2-7; D perhaps matches TRBD2 (6 bases). V was cut by 1 base and J by 2 bases, with 15 bases left in between. CDR3 length: 16 amino acids. Looked up from germline, CDR1 is SGHTA and CDR2 is FQGNSA. CDR3 residues: CASSLGASGLAYEQYF. CDR3 bases: TGTGCCAGCAGCTTAGGCGCCTCGGGACTCGCCTACGAGCAGTACTTC.

The chain employs TRBV5-1 and TRBJ2-3; the D is unclear. The germline V gene has CDR1 SGHRS and CDR2 YFSETQ. V gave up 4 bases and J gave up 0 bases, with 9 bases separating them. The CDR3 runs to 14 residues. The CDR3 is CASSRATSTDTQYF. CDR3 in DNA: TGCGCCAGCAGCAGAGCCACTAGCACAGATACGCAGTATTTT.

There are a few counts of this clonotype. The rearrangement uses TRBV7-8 and TRBJ2-3; no clear D. Looked up from germline, CDR1 is SGHVS and CDR2 is FQNEAQ. The V end was cut by 7 bases, the J end by 0 bases, with 14 bases between. There are 15 residues in the CDR3. CDR3 residues: CASTPSGISTDTQYF. The CDR3 DNA sequence: TGTGCCAGCACTCCCAGTGGCATAAGCACAGATACGCAGTATTTT.

The gene calls are TRBV5-1 and TRBJ2-1, with 11 bases fitting TRBD2. The CDR3 runs to 18 residues. J was trimmed by 3 bases and V by 0 bases; bases with no gene match: 8. Germline V gives CDR1 SGHRS, CDR2 YFSETQ. The CDR3 DNA follows: TGCGCCAGCAGCTTGGGCCTAGCGGGAGGTCTAAACTACAATGAGCAGTTCTTC. Translating it yields CASSLGLAGGLNYNEQFF.

The V gene is TRBV20-1, the J gene TRBJ1-1; no firm D call. V was trimmed by 4 bases and J by 1 base, leaving 10 bases between them. CDR1 and CDR2 from the germline V gene are DFQATT and SNEGSKA (reference sequence). The CDR3 length is 13 residues. The CDR3 DNA reads TGCAGTGCTAAGCAGAACACGAACACTGAAGCTTTCTTT. It is translated as CSAKQNTNTEAFF.

J is TRBJ1-2 and V is TRBV20-1; D might be TRBD1 (6 bases). CDR1 and CDR2 from the germline V gene are DFQATT and SNEGSKA (reference sequence). Between the trimmed V and J ends, which lost 4 bases and 2 bases, there was a span of 11 bases. CDR3 length: 13 amino acids. CDR3: CSATRQANYGYTF. The CDR3 DNA follows: TGCAGTGCTACGAGACAGGCCAACTATGGCTACACCTTC.

In this sample, this clonotype turned up a few times. This chain uses TRBV9 with TRBJ2-1; 7 nucleotides agree with TRBD1. After removal of 0 bases from V and 10 bases from J, the junction contained 7 bases not matched to a gene. Germline V lookup: CDR1 SGDLS, CDR2 YYNGEE. The CDR3 is 14 amino acids. CDR3: CASSVEQGLGEQFF. The CDR3 coding sequence is TGTGCCAGCAGCGTAGAACAGGGGTTAGGGGAGCAGTTCTTC.

This clonotype was seen a handful of times. The gene calls are TRBV28 and TRBJ1-1; weak D call: TRBD1 (5 bases). V lost 6 bases, J lost 4 bases, and 12 bases lay in between. The CDR3 runs to 13 residues. Looked up from germline, CDR1 is MDHEN and CDR2 is SYDVKM. CDR3 sequence reads: CASRWTGGTEAFF. The CDR3 region has the DNA TGTGCCAGCAGGTGGACGGGGGGCACTGAAGCTTTCTTT. Using reference TRBV28 and TRBJ1-1 for the parts outside the CDR3, the full variable domain is DVKVTQSSRYLVKRTGEKVFLECVQDMDHENMFWYRQDPGLGLRLIYFSYDVKMKEKGDIPEGYSVSREKKERFSLILESASTNQTSMYLCASRWTGGTEAFFGQGTRLTVV.

This clonotype was seen at least ten times. This chain uses TRBV12-3 or TRBV12-4 with TRBJ2-1; TRBD1 matches at 7 bases. This CDR3 spans 14 amino acids. J was trimmed by 0 bases and V by 7 bases; bases with no gene match: 3. The CDR3 protein is CASTHRGSYNEQFF. CDR3 nucleotides: TGTGCCAGCACCCACAGGGGCTCCTACAATGAGCAGTTCTTC.

This clonotype was recorded many times. The chain recombines TRBV12-3 or TRBV12-4 with TRBJ1-5; 9 positions match TRBD1. The CDR3 contains 15 residues. J was trimmed by 1 base and V by 6 bases; bases with no gene match: 4. The CDR3 is CASRGQGGSNQPQHF. The CDR3 region has the DNA TGTGCCAGCAGGGGACAGGGAGGAAGCAATCAGCCCCAGCATTTT.

This clonotype was observed a handful of times. The chain couples TRBV5-4 to TRBJ2-5; TRBD2 aligns across 8 bases. CDR3 length: 16 amino acids. The J segment lost 5 bases and the V segment lost 3 bases, leaving 12 bases of the junction unmatched. Germline lookup yields CDR1 SGHNT and CDR2 YYREEE (reference sequence). CDR3 loop: CASSSSGGGTRETQYF. The CDR3 nucleotides read TGTGCCAGCAGCTCCTCGGGCGGGGGGACCCGGGAGACCCAGTACTTC.